The present entry profiles one T cell receptor (beta chain) with its context. The data derive from a study of T cell changes during pregnancy in multiple sclerosis. TCRdb keeps only in-frame clones here, not all; method: immunoSEQ multiplex PCR. Of about 76,000 clones in the sample, around 90% were seen once. The CDR3 has 14 amino acids. Looked up from germline, CDR1 is MDHEN and CDR2 is SYDVKM. V dropped 6 bases and J dropped 7; count of bases not matched to a gene: 11. The receptor was isolated from a female donor in good health, enrolled as a control in a pregnancy study. The V gene is TRBV28, the J gene TRBJ1-1; 7 nucleotides agree with TRBD1. The starting material was peripheral blood, obtained after pregnancy. This CDR3 reads CASRDWTGPNEAFF. CDR3 nucleotide sequence: TGTGCCAGCAGAGACTGGACAGGCCCGAATGAAGCTTTCTTT.